The 19 T cell receptor beta chains presented below share a single source sample, sequenced in a study of CD8+ T cells in alopecia areata. Investigators isolated RNA and reverse transcribed it into cDNA to act as the sequencing template. Assay used: immunoSEQ multiplex PCR; TCRdb lists only in-frame clones, some missing. This sample has some 180,000 clones, with roughly 60% found just once. Sequencing was performed on CD4+ T cells sorted from blood, taken at week 0. These receptors all come from a human donor with alopecia areata.

The rearrangement links TRBV30 to TRBJ2-7; no firm D call. V was clipped by 5 bases and J by 5 bases, with 10 bases between them. From germline, CDR1 is GTSNPN and CDR2 SVGIG (reference sequence). The CDR3 totals 11 residues. In DNA, the CDR3 is TGTGCCTGGTCCGACGGTAACGAGCAGTACTTC. Translation gives CAWSDGNEQYF.

V usage is TRBV29-1 and J usage is TRBJ2-1, with TRBD1 as a possible D gene (5 bases). The V and J ends lost 5 bases and 5 bases respectively, with 22 bases between them. The germline gives CDR1 SQVTM, CDR2 ANQGSEA. The CDR3 has 16 amino acids. This CDR3 reads CSVPSTTGYTHNEQFF. In DNA, the CDR3 is TGCAGCGTTCCCTCCACCACAGGCTATACTCACAATGAGCAGTTCTTC.

This chain connects TRBV23-1 to TRBJ1-2; TRBD1 aligns across 7 bases. TRBV23-1 is recorded as an ORF, its role being uncertain. J gave up 0 bases and V 3 bases, and 7 bases lay outside the gene matches. This CDR3 is built from 16 residues. CDR3 nucleotides: TGCGCCAGCAGTCACCAAACAGGGGACTCTAACTATGGCTACACCTTC. It yields the protein CASSHQTGDSNYGYTF.

This sequence joins TRBV19 and TRBJ2-1, with a possible D match to TRBD1 (6 bases). Per the germline V gene, CDR1 is LNHDA and CDR2 is SQIVND (reference sequence). The CDR3 totals 14 residues. V lost 7 bases, J lost 2 bases, and 12 bases lay in between. The DNA for the CDR3 is TGTGCCAGTAAAGGGACAAAAACCTACAATGAGCAGTTCTTC. Amino acid sequence: CASKGTKTYNEQFF.

The chain carries TRBV29-1 and TRBJ1-2, with 8 bases lining up with TRBD1. Germline V gives CDR1 SQVTM, CDR2 ANQGSEA. V shed 6 bases, J shed 7 bases, and the junction held 7 bases outside the gene matches. The CDR3 loop spans 12 amino acids. The chain's CDR3 is CSVAGQGRGYTF. In nucleotides, the CDR3 is TGCAGCGTCGCCGGACAGGGTCGTGGCTACACCTTC.

CDR3 loop: CASSQEHGLNTEAFF. The CDR3 region has the DNA TGCGCCAGCAGCCAAGAGCACGGATTAAACACTGAAGCTTTCTTT. V and J are TRBV4-3 and TRBJ1-1; D remains unclear. Germline lookup yields CDR1 LGHNA and CDR2 YSLEER. Trimming stripped 0 bases from V and 2 bases from J, with 10 bases between. The CDR3 contains 15 residues.

The chain has TRBV25-1 and TRBJ2-6; TRBD1 aligns across 12 bases. Germline V gene lookup returns CDR1 MGHDK and CDR2 SYGVNS. V lost 5 bases and J lost 8; bases outside the gene matches: 7. This CDR3 contains 16 residues. This CDR3 is CASSPWGTGGSNVLTF. CDR3 DNA: TGTGCCAGCAGTCCATGGGGGACAGGGGGCTCCAACGTCCTGACTTTC. The full variable domain, with the rest looked up from reference TRBV25-1 and TRBJ2-6, is EADIYQTPRYLVIGTGKKITLECSQTMGHDKMYWYQQDPGMELHLIHYSYGVNSTEKGDLSSESTVSRIRTEHFPLTLESARPSHTSQYLCASSPWGTGGSNVLTFGAGSRLTVL.

This rearrangement joins TRBV2 to TRBJ1-6, with TRBD1 as a possible D gene (5 bases). The CDR3 is 13 amino acids. The V gene's germline CDR1 is SNHLY and CDR2 FYNNEI. Trimming took 6 bases from V and 8 from J, leaving 11 bases between them. The chain's CDR3 is CASSGTADSPLHF. The CDR3 nucleotides are TGTGCCAGCAGCGGGACTGCGGATTCACCCCTCCACTTT.

The V call is TRBV9, the J call TRBJ1-1; maybe TRBD1 (6 bases). This CDR3 contains 14 residues. Germline CDR1 and CDR2: SGDLS and YYNGEE. V shed 0 bases and J shed 5 bases, with 11 bases lying between them. In DNA form, the CDR3 reads TGTGCCAGCAGCGTAGGGGGGCTCAGGACTGAAGCTTTCTTT. Protein sequence: CASSVGGLRTEAFF.

This clone is a singleton in its sample. The chain couples TRBV30 to TRBJ1-6; D perhaps matches TRBD1 (5 bases). The CDR3 length is 16 residues. The germline V and J ends were trimmed by 3 bases and 0 bases, with 12 bases remaining between them. Germline V gene sequence: CDR1 GTSNPN, CDR2 SVGIG (reference sequence). The CDR3 coding sequence is TGTGCCTGGAGACACAGGCAACCCTCCTATAATTCACCCCTCCACTTT. This gives the protein CAWRHRQPSYNSPLHF.

The chain joins TRBV9 to TRBJ1-1, with 7 bases identical to TRBD1. The germline CDR1 and CDR2 sequences are SGDLS and YYNGEE. This CDR3 is 17 amino acids long. The junction had 11 bases not matched to a gene; V was cut back by 3 bases and J by 0 bases. The CDR3 sequence is CASSALGTGQMNTEAFF. The CDR3 nucleotides read TGTGCCAGCAGCGCCCTAGGCACGGGACAGATGAACACTGAAGCTTTCTTT.

This clone was detected only a few times. The V gene is TRBV7-8, the J gene TRBJ2-5, with 10 bases matching TRBD1. This CDR3 contains 15 residues. Germline CDR1 and CDR2: SGHVS and FQNEAQ. Trimming took 2 bases from V and 4 from J; bases not matched to a gene: 4. The CDR3 here is CASSLLRTGGETQYF. The CDR3 DNA sequence: TGTGCCAGCAGCTTACTGAGGACAGGGGGAGAGACCCAGTACTTC.

The sample holds one count of this clone. This chain connects TRBV11-1 to TRBJ2-1; TRBD2 aligns across 7 bases. The germline CDR1 and CDR2 sequences are SGHAT and FQDESV (reference sequence). CDR3 size: 16 residues. The trim removed 6 bases at V and 4 bases at J, leaving 12 bases unmatched. The CDR3 nucleotides read TGTGCCAGCAGTTCCGGGTGGGCTAGCGGATACAATGAGCAGTTCTTC. It encodes CASSSGWASGYNEQFF.

This clone has more than one count but fewer than ten. This chain links TRBV29-1 with TRBJ1-5; D ambiguous. V was clipped by 0 bases and J by 7 bases, with 7 bases between them. There are 12 residues in the CDR3. Germline lookup yields CDR1 SQVTM and CDR2 ANQGSEA. In DNA, the CDR3 is TGCAGCGTTGAAGACCCCGGGCAGCCCCAGCATTTT. Translating it yields CSVEDPGQPQHF.

The V call is TRBV7-9, the J call TRBJ1-6; D possibly corresponds to TRBD1 (5 bases). CDR1 and CDR2 from the germline V gene are SEHNR and FQNEAQ (reference sequence). This CDR3 has 14 residues. Trimming stripped 0 bases from V and 10 bases from J, with 10 bases between. CDR3 DNA: TGTGCCAGCAGCTTAGCGCCCCAGGGATCACCCCTCCACTTT. Translating gives CASSLAPQGSPLHF. The variable domain in full, with the rest retrieved from reference TRBV7-9 and TRBJ1-6, is DTGVSQNPRHKITKRGQNVTFRCDPISEHNRLYWYRQTLGQGPEFLTYFQNEAQLEKSRLLSDRFSAERPKGSFSTLEIQRTEQGDSAMYLCASSLAPQGSPLHFGNGTRLTVT.

The chain links TRBV30 to TRBJ1-6; D ambiguous. Germline values: CDR1 GTSNPN, CDR2 SVGIG (reference sequence). The CDR3 has 12 residues. V shed 5 bases and J shed 7 bases, with 9 bases lying between them. The CDR3 region has the DNA TGTGCCTGGCTAGGAGGGAATTCACCCCTCCACTTT. Protein sequence: CAWLGGNSPLHF. The variable domain in full, with the rest retrieved from reference TRBV30 and TRBJ1-6, is SQTIHQWPATLVQPVGSPLSLECTVEGTSNPNLYWYRQAAGRGLQLLFYSVGIGQISSEVPQNLSASRPQDRQFILSSKKLLLSDSGFYLCAWLGGNSPLHFGNGTRLTVT.

Here the CDR3 DNA reads TGCGCCAGCAGTCTCGGCTCGAGCTCCTACAATGAGCAGTTCTTC. Translated: CASSLGSSSYNEQFF. This chain uses TRBV4-3 with TRBJ2-1; D call uncertain. This CDR3 spans 15 amino acids. V lost 6 bases and J lost 0, with 12 bases in between. Germline-derived CDR1 and CDR2 are LGHNA and YSLEER.

The chain has TRBV30 and TRBJ1-1; 7 bases match TRBD1. CDR1 is GTSNPN and CDR2 is SVGIG in the germline V gene (reference sequence). The ends lost 5 bases at V and 0 bases at J; junction bases unmatched: 15. The CDR3 length is 17 residues. The CDR3 nucleotides read TGTGCCTGGGGGAGGCAGGGGGTGACACACATGAACACTGAAGCTTTCTTT. It specifies CAWGRQGVTHMNTEAFF.

The genes are TRBV4-2 and TRBJ2-3; possibly TRBD2 for D (6 bases). From germline, CDR1 is LGHNA and CDR2 YNFKEQ. The CDR3 sequence is 15 residues long. V lost 4 bases, J lost 0 bases, and 11 bases lay in between. The CDR3 DNA sequence: TGTGCCAGCAGCCCCGGGAGCCCTAGCACAGATACGCAGTATTTT. It is translated as CASSPGSPSTDTQYF.